The sequence of this T cell receptor (beta chain) was determined in a study of cytomegalovirus exposure and HLA in healthy donors. Study-level points and caveats: For most TCR beta V segments, an earlier analysis put the productive rate at about 90% or about 30% of the time. The authors reported that TCR beta sequences could predict HLA-A and HLA-B alleles. These predictions were accurate for most subjects in the first cohort.

The V end was cut by 8 bases, the J end by 3 bases, with 19 bases between. The CDR3 sequence is 15 residues long. CDR1 is MNHNS, CDR2 SASEGT, per germline. About this clone: Its matching antigen is unknown.

13 Jbeta primers and 60 Vbeta primers were used for the PCR. The data were produced by immunoSEQ multiplex PCR, yet TCRdb's version contains in-frame clones alone and is incomplete. The sample yields 150,000 to 200,000 clones, approximately 84% seen once. Material for sequencing was PBMCs. The TCR originated in a man aged 18-30 years in good health and CMV-seropositive. This chain joins TRBV6-1 and TRBJ1-1, with TRBD1 as a possible D gene (6 bases). CDR3 amino acids: CASFGSSRGYTEAFF. In DNA, the CDR3 is TGTGCCAGCTTCGGATCAAGCAGGGGATACACTGAAGCTTTCTTT.